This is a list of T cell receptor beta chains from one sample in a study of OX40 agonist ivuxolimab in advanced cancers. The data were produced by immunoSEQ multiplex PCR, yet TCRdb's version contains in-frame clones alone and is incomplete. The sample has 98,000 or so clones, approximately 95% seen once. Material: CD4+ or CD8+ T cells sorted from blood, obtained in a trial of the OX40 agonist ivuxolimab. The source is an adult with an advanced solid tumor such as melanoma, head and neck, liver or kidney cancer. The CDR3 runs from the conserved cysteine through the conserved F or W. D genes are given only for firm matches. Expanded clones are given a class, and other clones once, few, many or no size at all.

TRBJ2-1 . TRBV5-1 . CASSLGPGRSSYNEQFF TGCGCCAGCAGCTTGGGCCCGGGGCGGAGCTCCTACAATGAGCAGTTCTTC
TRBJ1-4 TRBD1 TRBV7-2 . CASSLGTATNEKLFF TGTGCCAGCAGCTTGGGGACAGCAACTAATGAAAAACTGTTTTTT
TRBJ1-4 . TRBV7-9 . CASSLRQTTNEKLFF TGTGCCAGCAGCTTACGGCAGACAACTAATGAAAAACTGTTTTTT
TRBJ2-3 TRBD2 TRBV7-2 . CASSLAGTSPTDTQYF TGTGCCAGCAGCTTAGCAGGGACTAGCCCCACAGATACGCAGTATTTT
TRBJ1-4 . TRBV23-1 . CASSQSGGTGWREKLFF TGCGCCAGCAGTCAATCGGGCGGCACAGGGTGGAGGGAAAAACTGTTTTTT
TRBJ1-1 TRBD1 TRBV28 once CASTSPPGQGITEAFF TGTGCCAGCACCTCTCCTCCGGGACAGGGTATCACTGAAGCTTTCTTT
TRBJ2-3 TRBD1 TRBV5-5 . CASSPFDRDGDTQYF TGTGCCAGCAGTCCTTTCGACAGGGACGGTGATACGCAGTATTTT
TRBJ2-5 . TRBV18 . CASSPRQAYQETQYF TGTGCCAGCTCACCCCGACAGGCGTACCAAGAGACCCAGTACTTC
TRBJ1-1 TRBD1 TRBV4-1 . CASSHERSQGGNTEAFF TGCGCCAGCAGCCACGAAAGGTCACAGGGGGGGAACACTGAAGCTTTCTTT
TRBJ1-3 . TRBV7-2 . CASSLGAFSGNTIYF TGTGCCAGCAGCTTAGGGGCCTTCTCTGGAAACACCATATATTTT
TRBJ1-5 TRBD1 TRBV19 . CASSIGTGLIRSNQPQHF TGTGCCAGTAGTATTGGGACAGGGTTAATCAGGAGCAATCAGCCCCAGCATTTT
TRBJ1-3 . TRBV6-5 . CASASSGNTIYF TGTGCCAGCGCCAGCTCTGGAAACACCATATATTTT
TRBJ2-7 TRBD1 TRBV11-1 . CASSPLDRFSYEQYF TGTGCCAGCAGCCCCCTGGACAGGTTCTCCTACGAGCAGTACTTC
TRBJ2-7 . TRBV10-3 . CAINEGVGYEQYF TGTGCCATCAACGAGGGGGTAGGGTACGAGCAGTACTTC
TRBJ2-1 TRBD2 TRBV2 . CASSERLAGGIQFF TGTGCCAGCAGTGAGCGACTAGCGGGGGGAATTCAGTTCTTC
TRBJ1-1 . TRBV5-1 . CASSLGFGGNTEAFF TGCGCCAGCAGCTTGGGCTTTGGGGGGAACACTGAAGCTTTCTTT
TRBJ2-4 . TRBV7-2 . CASSLGSSYANIQYF TGTGCCAGCAGCTTAGGATCTAGCTATGCAAACATTCAGTACTTC
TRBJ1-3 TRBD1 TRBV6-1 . CASSHIPGQTNTIYF TGTGCCAGCAGCCACATCCCGGGACAGACAAACACCATATATTTT
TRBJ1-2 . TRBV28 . CASSQNTDYGYTF TGTGCCAGCAGCCAGAACACCGACTATGGCTACACCTTC
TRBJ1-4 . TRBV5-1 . CASSRQGEEKLFF TGCGCCAGCAGCAGGCAGGGAGAGGAAAAACTGTTTTTT
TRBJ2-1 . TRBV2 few CASSGGLTLYNEQFF TGTGCCAGCAGTGGGGGACTTACTCTTTACAATGAGCAGTTCTTC
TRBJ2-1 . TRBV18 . CASSPPNGEIDEQFF TGTGCCAGCTCACCACCGAACGGGGAGATCGATGAGCAGTTCTTC
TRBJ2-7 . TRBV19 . CASSTDGGLAYEQYF TGTGCCAGTAGTACGGACGGGGGGCTAGCCTACGAGCAGTACTTC
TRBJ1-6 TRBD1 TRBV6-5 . CASSYGTGDSPLHF TGTGCCAGCAGTTACGGGACAGGGGATTCACCCCTCCACTTT
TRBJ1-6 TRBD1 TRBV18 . CASSRDRDPNSPLHF TGTGCCAGCTCACGAGACAGGGACCCTAATTCACCCCTCCACTTT
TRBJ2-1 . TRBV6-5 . CASRLAVAGYNEQFF TGTGCCAGCAGGTTAGCGGTCGCGGGCTACAATGAGCAGTTCTTC
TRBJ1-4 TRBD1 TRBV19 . CASSSDRVPNNEKLFF TGTGCCAGTAGTAGCGACAGGGTTCCGAATAATGAAAAACTGTTTTTT
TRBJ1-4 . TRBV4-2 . CASSQDGRRANEKLFF TGTGCCAGCAGCCAAGATGGGAGGCGGGCTAATGAAAAACTGTTTTTT
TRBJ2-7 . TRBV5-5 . CASSLTAITPYEQYF TGTGCCAGCAGCTTGACCGCAATCACCCCCTACGAGCAGTACTTC
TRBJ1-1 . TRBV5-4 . CASSLPRVGGTEAFF TGTGCCAGCAGCTTGCCGAGGGTAGGAGGCACTGAAGCTTTCTTT
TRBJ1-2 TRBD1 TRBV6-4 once CASSPTPGTDYGYTF TGTGCCAGCAGCCCGACCCCCGGGACAGACTATGGCTACACCTTC
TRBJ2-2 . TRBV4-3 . CASSQDPPYRTSGELFF TGCGCCAGCAGCCAAGATCCCCCGTACAGAACGAGCGGGGAGCTGTTTTTT
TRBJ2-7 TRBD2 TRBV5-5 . CASSLLAGSSYEQYF TGTGCCAGCAGCCTTCTAGCGGGGAGTTCCTACGAGCAGTACTTC
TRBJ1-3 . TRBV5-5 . CASSLWGARGNTIYF TGTGCCAGCAGCTTGTGGGGGGCGCGAGGAAACACCATATATTTT
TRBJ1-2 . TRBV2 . CASSEVSGREAYGYTF TGTGCCAGCAGTGAAGTTAGCGGCAGGGAGGCCTATGGCTACACCTTC
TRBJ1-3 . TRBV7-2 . CASSSRAPSSGNTIYF TGTGCCAGCAGCTCCAGGGCCCCTTCCTCTGGAAACACCATATATTTT
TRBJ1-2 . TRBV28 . CASSYYNYGYTF TGTGCCAGCAGTTACTATAACTATGGCTACACCTTC